This T cell receptor beta chain originates from a study of blood T cell repertoires in COVID-19 (dated by TCRdb to 2018 to 2021). Looking at the study overall: Samples from collaborators originated in the United States, Italy and Spain and spanned both the acute and convalescent phases of COVID-19. Deeply sampled blood TCRbeta repertoires from subjects exposed to, actively infected with, or recovered from COVID-19 were included in the dataset. Samples came from the ongoing ImmuneRACE study (first 160 participants) plus 1,254 subjects from 6 global collaborators. The repertoires were released in a freely available public database meant as a resource for research on the immune response to SARS-CoV-2. Where HLA class I and class II types were available, the types were taken from metadata supplied by the sample provider, not from assay-based typing. Sample metadata almost always included a de-identified subject ID, COVID-19 status, age in years and sex. The prospective study material was composed of cDNA or gDNA derived from T cells, B-cell-depleted T cells, or PBMCs.

Overall study results and their limits: How much clinical and demographic metadata was included differed by source and by participant, and the metadata was provided uncurated.

Regarding this clone: Its cognate antigen has yet to be identified. Base qualities are not provided; no much larger clone lies one nucleotide away.

The immunoSEQ Assay, a bias-controlled multiplex PCR, was used to amplify TCRbeta CDR3 regions from genomic DNA. In the source study's methods: The number of nucleated cells in each sample was estimated from the amplification of reference gene primers within the assay. Sequence reads were collapsed and filtered to measure the absolute abundance of every unique TCRbeta CDR3 rearrangement. For each sample, productive Simpson clonality was calculated as the square root of Simpson's diversity index across productive rearrangements. TCRdb took over this immuneACCESS table, retaining in-frame rearrangements with V and J assigned. Such tables are incomplete; in checked studies, under half of the missing clones stem from an unresolved V gene, and the remainder is unexplained. That table is the source of V, J and clone size, and D and trimming were worked out from the DNA. The sample records approximately 170,000 clones, under 85% of which are singletons. The ten largest make up 6.5% to 7.5% of the sample.

At one collaborating source in Seattle, patients were enrolled during active infection and were followed longitudinally through the course of disease. Each collaborating institution followed its own protocols to collect whole blood in K2EDTA tubes. For TCRbeta analysis, collaborator samples were shipped as frozen whole blood, as isolated PBMCs, or as DNA extracted from either sample type. CDR3 length: 15 amino acids, cysteine to phenylalanine. Just the 45-base CDR3 DNA is kept, in frame starting at base 1. The germline V gene (reference sequence) yields LNHNV for CDR1 and YYDKDF for CDR2. V lost 5 bases and J lost 0 bases; the stretch between them is 13 bases long.

Specimen: peripheral blood. The sequence links TRBV15 to TRBJ2-5, with TRBD2 tentatively as D gene (6 bases match). This receptor was taken from a man aged 80 or over with COVID-19, enrolled during active disease. The CDR3 loop reads CATSGRSGDQETQYF. The nucleotide sequence is TGTGCCACCAGCGGCCGTTCGGGGGACCAAGAGACCCAGTACTTC.